The clone carrying this TCR beta chain showed up many times. The antigen is undetermined. The sample belongs to a study of regulatory T cells in long-lasting Graves disease. Time point in this sample: newly diagnosed GD, antithyroid drugs for less than 3 months. PBMC-extracted RNA yielded the TCR library. The trim removed 5 bases at V and 1 base at J, leaving 5 bases unmatched. Germline CDR1 SEHNR, CDR2 FQNEAQ (reference sequence). The CDR3 consists of 15 residues. Construction of the TCR beta libraries employed iRepertoire HTBI primers in conjunction with Arm-PCR of CDR3 regions. Each CDR3 protein is one row after TCRdb ran MiXCR on the multiplex PCR reads. The sample includes 350,000 to 500,000 distinct CDR3 sequences, less than 20% of them seen just once. Notes on the study in general: The work looked only at peripheral blood and did not look at thyroid tissue.

These same data were also listed under a study on T cells in Graves' hyperthyroidism and ophthalmopathy.

The J gene is TRBJ1-2, the V gene TRBV7-9; 9 bases agree with TRBD1. The starting material was peripheral blood mononuclear cells (PBMCs), obtained at new diagnosis, from a patient treated with antithyroid drugs. The clonotype originates from a woman aged 25 to 39 with Graves disease. The chain's CDR3 is CASSGDRGNNYGYTF. The DNA for the CDR3 is TGTGCCAGCAGCGGAGACAGGGGGAATAACTATGGCTACACCTTC.